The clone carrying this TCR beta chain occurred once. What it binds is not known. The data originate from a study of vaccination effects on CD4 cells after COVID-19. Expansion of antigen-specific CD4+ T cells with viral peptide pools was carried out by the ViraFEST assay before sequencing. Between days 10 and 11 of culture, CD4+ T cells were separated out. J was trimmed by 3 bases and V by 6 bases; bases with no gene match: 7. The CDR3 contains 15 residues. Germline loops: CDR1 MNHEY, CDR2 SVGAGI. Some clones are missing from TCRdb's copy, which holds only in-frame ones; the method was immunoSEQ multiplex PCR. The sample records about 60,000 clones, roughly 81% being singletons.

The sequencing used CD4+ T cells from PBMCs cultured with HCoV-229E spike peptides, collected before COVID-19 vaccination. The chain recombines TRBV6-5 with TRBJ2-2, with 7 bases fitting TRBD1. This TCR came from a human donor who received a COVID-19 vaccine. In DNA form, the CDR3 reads TGTGCCAGCAGCACAGGGGACATCTACACCGGGGAGCTGTTTTTT. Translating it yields CASSTGDIYTGELFF.